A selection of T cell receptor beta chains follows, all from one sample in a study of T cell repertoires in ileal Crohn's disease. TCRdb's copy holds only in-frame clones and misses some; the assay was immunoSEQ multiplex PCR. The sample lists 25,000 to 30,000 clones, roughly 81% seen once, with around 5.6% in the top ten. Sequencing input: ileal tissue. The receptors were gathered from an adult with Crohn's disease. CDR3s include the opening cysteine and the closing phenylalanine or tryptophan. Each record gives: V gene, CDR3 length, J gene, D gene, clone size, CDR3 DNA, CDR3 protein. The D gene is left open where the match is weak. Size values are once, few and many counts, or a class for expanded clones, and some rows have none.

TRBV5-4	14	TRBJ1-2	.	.	TGTGCCAGCAGCTTGCCGGGGAGTAACTATGGCTACACCTTC	CASSLPGSNYGYTF
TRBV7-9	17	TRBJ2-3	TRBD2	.	TGTGCCAGCAGCTCACCTCTCGGTGGACTAGCGTCAGATACGCAGTATTTT	CASSSPLGGLASDTQYF
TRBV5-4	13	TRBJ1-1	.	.	TGTGCCAGCAGCCCCCTGGAGGGCACTGAAGCTTTCTTT	CASSPLEGTEAFF
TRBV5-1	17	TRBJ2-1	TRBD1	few	TGCGCCAGCAGGCGCTCCCCCCCGGGACAGGGGGGTGATGAGCAGTTCTTC	CASRRSPPGQGGDEQFF
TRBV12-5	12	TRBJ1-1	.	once	TGTGCTAGTGGTTTGTTGTACAGTGAAGCTTTCTTT	CASGLLYSEAFF
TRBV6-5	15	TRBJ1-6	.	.	TGTGCCAGCAGTCCCCAGGGATCGGTTTTTTCACCCCTCCACTTT	CASSPQGSVFSPLHF
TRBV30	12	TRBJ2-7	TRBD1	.	TGTGCCTGGAGCCTAGACAGGGGCAAGCAGTACTTC	CAWSLDRGKQYF
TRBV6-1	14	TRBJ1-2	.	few	TGTGCCAGCAGTGTGGACAGTTTTAACTATGGCTACACCTTC	CASSVDSFNYGYTF
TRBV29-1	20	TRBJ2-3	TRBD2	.	TGCAGCGTTGAAGGTCTCGGGACTAGCGGGGGGCCGACTAGCACAGATACGCAGTATTTT	CSVEGLGTSGGPTSTDTQYF
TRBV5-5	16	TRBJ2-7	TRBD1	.	TGTGCCAGCAGCTTGGCCTGGGACAGGGCCCTCTACGAGCAGTACTTC	CASSLAWDRALYEQYF
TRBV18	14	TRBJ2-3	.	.	TGTGCCAGCTCACCACCCCAGAGCACAGATACGCAGTATTTT	CASSPPQSTDTQYF
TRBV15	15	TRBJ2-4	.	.	TGTGCCACCAGCAGAGATTCAACCAGCGGCAACATTCAGTACTTC	CATSRDSTSGNIQYF
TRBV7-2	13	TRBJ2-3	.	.	TGTGCCAGCAGCTTCGGGGTTGGAGATACGCAGTATTTT	CASSFGVGDTQYF
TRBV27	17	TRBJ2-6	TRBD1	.	TGTGCCAGCAGTTTAGCAGGGGGCAGCTCTGGGGCCAACGTCCTGACTTTC	CASSLAGGSSGANVLTF
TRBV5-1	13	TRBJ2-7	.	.	TGCGCCAGCAGCTCACAGGGCGCGGACGAGCAGTACTTC	CASSSQGADEQYF
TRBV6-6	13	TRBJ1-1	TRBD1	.	TGTGCCAGCAGTCGACAGGGTAGCACTGAAGCTTTCTTT	CASSRQGSTEAFF
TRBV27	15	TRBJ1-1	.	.	TGTGCCAGCAGTTTATGGGGTCAGGGTAAGACTGAAGCTTTCTTT	CASSLWGQGKTEAFF
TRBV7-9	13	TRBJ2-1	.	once	TGTGCCAGCAGCTTAACTACGTCCCATGAGCAGTTCTTC	CASSLTTSHEQFF
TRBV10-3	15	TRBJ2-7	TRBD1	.	TGTGCCATCGGCTTACAGGGGGCAGGGAACTACGAGCAGTACTTC	CAIGLQGAGNYEQYF
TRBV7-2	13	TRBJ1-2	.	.	TGTGCCAGCAGCTTAGACGGGAGCTATGGCTACACCTTC	CASSLDGSYGYTF
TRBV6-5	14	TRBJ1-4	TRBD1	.	TGTGCCAGCAGAGCCCAGGGGGGAGGTGAAAAACTGTTTTTT	CASRAQGGGEKLFF
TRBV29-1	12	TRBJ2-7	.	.	TGCAGCGTTGACGGCAGAGGATACGAGCAGTACTTC	CSVDGRGYEQYF
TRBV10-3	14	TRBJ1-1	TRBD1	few	TGTGCCATCAGCCTACAGGGGTGGGACACTGAAGCTTTCTTT	CAISLQGWDTEAFF
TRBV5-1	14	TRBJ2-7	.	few	TGCGCCAGCGCGTCCAACACAGGGCGCCACGAGCAGTACTTC	CASASNTGRHEQYF
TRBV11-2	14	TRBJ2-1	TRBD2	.	TGTGCCAGCAGCCGACTAGCGGGGTCGGATGAGCAGTTCTTC	CASSRLAGSDEQFF
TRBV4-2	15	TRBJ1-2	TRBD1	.	TGTGCCAGCAGCCAAGACCCCGGCAGGGGGGTTGGCTACACCTTC	CASSQDPGRGVGYTF
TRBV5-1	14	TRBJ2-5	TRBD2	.	TGCGCCAGCAAGACTAGCGGGGGGGGAGAGACCCAGTACTTC	CASKTSGGGETQYF
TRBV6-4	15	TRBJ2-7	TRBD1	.	TGTGCCAGCAGCCGGACAGGGGGTTTAGGTGACGAGCAGTACTTC	CASSRTGGLGDEQYF
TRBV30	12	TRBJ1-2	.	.	TGTGCCTGGAGTGTACAAGCGGTCTCGTACACCTTC	CAWSVQAVSYTF
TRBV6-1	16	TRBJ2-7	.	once	TGTGCCAGCAGTGAAGCCCGACAGGTAGGCCCCTACGAGCAGTACTTC	CASSEARQVGPYEQYF
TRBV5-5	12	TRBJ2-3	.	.	TGTGCCAGCAACCACCAGCGAGATACGCAGTATTTT	CASNHQRDTQYF
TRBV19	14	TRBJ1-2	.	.	TGTGCCAGTAGTATAGAACAGGTCGGAGACGGCTACACCTTC	CASSIEQVGDGYTF
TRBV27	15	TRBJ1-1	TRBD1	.	TGTGCCAGCAGTTTCCGACAGACAGGGTGGACTGAAGCTTTCTTT	CASSFRQTGWTEAFF
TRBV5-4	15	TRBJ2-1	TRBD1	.	TGTGCCAGCAGCTTGACGCAGGGGGCGGGTAATGAGCAGTTCTTC	CASSLTQGAGNEQFF
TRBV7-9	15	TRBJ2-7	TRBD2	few	TGTGCCAGCAGCTTGGGGTCAGCGGGGCTTTACGAGCAGTACTTC	CASSLGSAGLYEQYF
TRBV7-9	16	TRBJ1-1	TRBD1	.	TGTGCCAGCAGCTTAAAAGGGACAGTTCATATTTTGGGAGCTTTCTTT	CASSLKGTVHILGAFF
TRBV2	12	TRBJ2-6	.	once	TGTGCCAGCACCCCCGACGGGAACGTCCTGACTTTC	CASTPDGNVLTF
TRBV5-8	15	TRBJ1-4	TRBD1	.	TGTGCCAGCAGCATTGGGACAGTAACTAATGAAAAACTGTTTTTT	CASSIGTVTNEKLFF
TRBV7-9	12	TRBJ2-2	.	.	TGTGCCAGCAGCTCGGTCTCCGGGGAGCTGTTTTTT	CASSSVSGELFF
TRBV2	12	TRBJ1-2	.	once	TGTGCCAGCAGTGGGGGGGGCCATGGCTACACCTTC	CASSGGGHGYTF
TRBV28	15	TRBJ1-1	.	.	TGTGCCAGCAGTTTAATGTCAGACTTGAACACTGAAGCTTTCTTT	CASSLMSDLNTEAFF
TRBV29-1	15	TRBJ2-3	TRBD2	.	TGCAGCGCCCTATCGAGCGGGGGGGGAACAGATACGCAGTATTTT	CSALSSGGGTDTQYF